A selection of T cell receptor beta chains follows, all from one sample in a study of blood T cell repertoires in COVID-19. Clones were read by immunoSEQ multiplex PCR, and TCRdb kept only the in-frame ones, dropping some. Of tens of thousands of clones in the sample, about 90% were seen once. The sample comprised peripheral blood. The receptor set was obtained from a human donor in a cohort sampled during active COVID-19. The CDR3 runs from the conserved cysteine through the conserved F or W. Each record gives: clone size, CDR3 length, D gene, J gene, V gene, CDR3 protein, CDR3 DNA. The D gene is left open where the match is weak. The size of a clone is reported for some rows only, either as once, few or many, or as a class for expanded clones.

-,14,-,TRBJ2-1,TRBV3-1/TRBV3-2,CASSQDGFSNEQFF,TGTGCCAGCAGCCAAGATGGCTTTTCCAATGAGCAGTTCTTC
-,16,-,TRBJ2-7,TRBV14,CASSQDRERGRGEQYF,TGTGCCAGCAGCCAAGATAGGGAGAGAGGGAGAGGCGAGCAGTACTTC
-,14,TRBD1,TRBJ1-2,TRBV5-1,CASSRGQPADGYTF,TGCGCCAGCAGCCGGGGACAGCCAGCGGATGGCTACACCTTC
-,15,-,TRBJ2-3,TRBV3-1/TRBV3-2,CASSLRRGITDTQYF,TGTGCCAGCAGCCTCCGCCGGGGAATCACAGATACGCAGTATTTT
-,14,TRBD1,TRBJ1-5,TRBV7-9,CASSPGQGAQPQHF,TGTGCCAGCAGCCCGGGACAGGGGGCTCAGCCCCAGCATTTT
-,11,-,TRBJ2-2,TRBV5-1,CASYNTGELFF,TGCGCCAGCTATAACACCGGGGAGCTGTTTTTT
-,13,-,TRBJ1-5,TRBV6-6,CASHRVDNQPQHF,TGTGCCAGCCACAGGGTGGACAATCAGCCCCAGCATTTT
once,14,TRBD1,TRBJ1-4,TRBV30,CAWKERTGHEKLFF,TGTGCCTGGAAAGAGCGGACAGGGCATGAAAAACTGTTTTTT
-,15,-,TRBJ2-2,TRBV11-2,CASSLLQVKGGELFF,TGTGCCAGCAGCTTACTTCAGGTGAAAGGCGGGGAGCTGTTTTTT
-,11,-,TRBJ2-5,TRBV6-5,CASSLAPAQYF,TGTGCCAGCAGTCTAGCTCCGGCCCAGTACTTC
-,18,TRBD2,TRBJ2-1,TRBV7-2,CASSLGRLAGSSYNEQFF,TGTGCCAGCAGCTTAGGGCGCTTAGCGGGGAGTTCCTACAATGAGCAGTTCTTC
-,15,TRBD2,TRBJ2-1,TRBV4-3,CASSQPSGGQSEQFF,TGCGCCAGCAGCCAACCTAGCGGGGGACAAAGTGAGCAGTTCTTC
-,17,TRBD2,TRBJ2-3,TRBV13,CASSLYSSGGATDTQYF,TGTGCCAGCAGCTTGTATTCTAGCGGGGGGGCCACAGATACGCAGTATTTT
-,13,-,TRBJ2-7,TRBV14,CASSLDRVREQYF,TGTGCCAGCAGCTTGGACAGAGTACGCGAGCAGTACTTC
few,12,-,TRBJ1-6,TRBV7-9,CASTSGNSPLHF,TGTGCCAGCACCTCGGGTAATTCACCCCTCCACTTT
-,11,-,TRBJ2-7,TRBV2,CASSALYEQYF,TGTGCCAGCAGTGCCCTCTACGAGCAGTACTTC
-,11,-,TRBJ1-2,TRBV15,CATGRGYGYTF,TGTGCCACTGGGAGGGGCTATGGCTACACCTTC
-,14,TRBD1,TRBJ1-5,TRBV20-1,CSASITGVNQPQHF,TGCAGTGCTAGTATTACAGGGGTTAATCAGCCCCAGCATTTT
-,17,-,TRBJ1-6,TRBV4-1,CASSQADSSSYNSPLHF,TGCGCCAGCAGCCAAGCCGACAGCAGCTCCTATAATTCACCCCTCCACTTT
-,18,-,TRBJ1-2,TRBV19,CASSIELRWAVPSYGYTF,TGTGCCAGTAGTATAGAACTTCGGTGGGCAGTACCCTCCTATGGCTACACCTTC
once,12,-,TRBJ2-5,TRBV7-2,CASSLWGETQYF,TGTGCCAGCAGCTTATGGGGCGAGACCCAGTACTTC
once,10,-,TRBJ1-1,TRBV29-1,CSATVLQAFF,TGCAGCGCAACGGTACTTCAAGCTTTCTTT
-,15,TRBD2,TRBJ2-7,TRBV27,CASRGLAGSSYEQYF,TGTGCCAGCAGAGGACTAGCGGGGAGCTCCTACGAGCAGTACTTC
many,12,TRBD2,TRBJ2-1,TRBV30,CAWRPSGGRQFF,TGTGCCTGGCGGCCTAGCGGGGGACGGCAGTTCTTC
-,11,-,TRBJ1-2,TRBV30,CAWNGGGGYTF,TGTGCCTGGAACGGTGGAGGCGGCTACACCTTC
-,13,-,TRBJ1-1,TRBV6-2/TRBV6-3,CASSSQGGTEAFF,TGTGCCAGCAGTTCCCAAGGGGGCACTGAAGCTTTCTTT
-,15,-,TRBJ2-2,TRBV5-1,CASSVMDYLTGELFF,TGCGCCAGCAGCGTAATGGACTATCTCACCGGGGAGCTGTTTTTT
-,14,-,TRBJ1-3,TRBV10-3,CAISDGGLGNTIYF,TGTGCCATCAGTGACGGGGGGTTGGGAAACACCATATATTTT
few,15,-,TRBJ2-2,TRBV3-1/TRBV3-2,CASSRDRWNTGELFF,TGTGCCAGCAGCCGTGACAGGTGGAACACCGGGGAGCTGTTTTTT
-,16,-,TRBJ2-3,TRBV9,CASSVEGVVSTDTQYF,TGTGCCAGCAGCGTAGAGGGGGTTGTAAGCACAGATACGCAGTATTTT
-,18,TRBD2,TRBJ2-2,TRBV7-2,CASSPRGSGGAVTGELFF,TGTGCCAGCAGCCCCCGGGGTAGCGGGGGGGCCGTCACCGGGGAGCTGTTTTTT
-,16,TRBD2,TRBJ2-5,TRBV7-2,CASSLRTSGGSETQYF,TGTGCCAGCAGCCTCAGGACTAGCGGGGGTTCCGAGACCCAGTACTTC
-,10,-,TRBJ2-7,TRBV11-2,CASSSGEQYF,TGTGCCAGCAGCTCGGGAGAGCAGTACTTC
-,15,-,TRBJ2-7,TRBV18,CASSPPSGPVYEQYF,TGTGCCAGCTCACCACCGTCAGGGCCTGTCTACGAGCAGTACTTC
-,17,TRBD2,TRBJ2-1,TRBV6-1,CASSAGAGGPRSGEQFF,TGTGCCAGCAGTGCAGGCGCGGGGGGGCCACGTTCCGGTGAGCAGTTCTTC
-,15,TRBD1,TRBJ1-5,TRBV6-5,CASSLGQGVGQPQHF,TGTGCCAGCAGTTTGGGACAGGGTGTGGGTCAGCCCCAGCATTTT
once,16,TRBD2,TRBJ2-5,TRBV6-5,CASSYSLAGGRETQYF,TGTGCCAGCAGTTACTCGCTAGCGGGGGGGCGAGAGACCCAGTACTTC
-,15,TRBD1,TRBJ1-3,TRBV6-4,CASSEGTGKGNTIYF,TGTGCCAGCAGTGAAGGGACAGGGAAAGGAAACACCATATATTTT
once,16,TRBD1,TRBJ1-6,TRBV28,CASSGDRGIGNSPLHF,TGTGCCAGCAGCGGTGACAGGGGCATTGGCAATTCACCCCTCCACTTT
-,18,TRBD1,TRBJ1-1,TRBV7-9,CASSLPGQMGPGNTEAFF,TGTGCCAGCAGCTTACCGGGACAGATGGGTCCGGGGAACACTGAAGCTTTCTTT
-,11,-,TRBJ1-1,TRBV12-3/TRBV12-4,CASSFLAEAFF,TGTGCCAGCAGTTTCTTAGCTGAAGCTTTCTTT
few,13,-,TRBJ1-5,TRBV30,CAWSVQEYQPQHF,TGTGCCTGGAGTGTACAGGAGTATCAGCCCCAGCATTTT
-,16,TRBD1,TRBJ1-3,TRBV6-5,CASSYGDSNSGNTIYF,TGTGCCAGCAGTTACGGGGACAGCAACTCTGGAAACACCATATATTTT
-,15,-,TRBJ2-5,TRBV6-5,CASRRDSSRGETQYF,TGTGCCAGCAGGCGCGACTCTTCCCGAGGGGAGACCCAGTACTTC
-,15,TRBD2,TRBJ2-3,TRBV5-1,CASSLGVAGVDTQYF,TGCGCCAGCAGCTTAGGGGTAGCGGGGGTAGATACGCAGTATTTT
-,15,TRBD1,TRBJ1-1,TRBV6-5,CASSYVTGGRTEAFF,TGTGCCAGCAGTTACGTGACAGGGGGCCGCACTGAAGCTTTCTTT
-,16,TRBD1,TRBJ2-7,TRBV6-2/TRBV6-3,CASSYSMLDRGWEQYF,TGTGCCAGCAGTTACTCGATGTTGGACAGGGGTTGGGAGCAGTACTTC